This T cell receptor beta chain was captured in a study of PD-L1 blockade in urothelial cancer (dated by TCRdb to 2016 to 2017). Regarding the study in general: Every patient began therapy around 2014 and was given atezolizumab 1,200 mg intravenously every 3 weeks. Twenty-nine patients had pretreatment blood TCR-seq, 24 had at least one posttreatment blood collection, and 24 had tumor TCR-seq. Roughly ten patients achieved durable clinical benefit and 20 did not. About nine tenths of the roughly 29 patients were identified as males with urothelial cancer of bladder origin, and a prior smoking history was reported by 18 of 29 patients. Blood samples gave median yields of around 140,000 T cells and approximately 80,000 unique TCRs, along with a median clonality of around 0.08. The study was an exploratory multi-omic analysis of somatic, immune and clinical correlates of response to PD-L1 blockade with atezolizumab in urothelial cancer. TCR sequencing covered pretreatment tumor samples and matched, serially collected peripheral blood taken before and after atezolizumab treatment. Durable clinical benefit was defined as progression-free survival longer than 6 months, and TCR features were also tested against progression-free and overall survival. An ECOG performance status of 0 or 1 was recorded for the patients, and 0 to 3 prior chemotherapy regimens had been received by the patients. In the same patients, whole exome sequencing and RNA sequencing of pretreatment tumors were performed in addition to TCR sequencing. Blood samples were analyzed at two time points: 3 weeks after treatment start (second dose) and 6 weeks after treatment start.

The sample's time point label, in plain terms: peripheral blood 6 weeks after treatment start. The cohort included 29 patients with locally advanced or metastatic urothelial carcinoma who were treated at Memorial Sloan Kettering on a trial protocol. Peripheral blood mononuclear cells were collected from each patient pretreatment and during treatment, giving between 1 and 8 total time points per patient. The Qiagen DNeasy Blood extraction kit was used to purify genomic DNA from total PBMCs and from tumor samples. PBMCs were collected pretreatment and during treatment, and were isolated and stored as previously described. The full study reports these points: Patients with durable benefit showed greater expansion of tumor-associated TCR clones in peripheral blood 3 weeks after starting treatment (n ≈ 21, p = 0.022). A pretreatment peripheral blood TCR clonality below the median was linked to improved progression-free and overall survival. Because the sample size was small (n ≈ 27) and many exploratory analyses were performed, the results are intended to be hypothesis-generating.

Remarks on this clone: Its binding antigen is unknown. No qualities accompany the bases; no much larger clone lies one base away.

Synthetic TCR analog templates were spiked into each PCR so that absolute template abundance could be estimated from read counts. The immunoSEQ assay used bias-controlled V and J gene primers to amplify TCRbeta CDR3 regions from genomic DNA. Sequencing of rearranged TCRbeta segments was done at approximately 20X coverage. Per the original workflow: Clustering was used to correct sequencing errors, and CDR3s were annotated against IMGT to assign V, D and J genes. Downstream analyses used only productive TCRbeta rearrangements, leaving out any out-of-frame or stop-codon sequences. Clonality was calculated as one minus the Shannon entropy normalized by the log of the number of unique productive sequences. Fisher's exact test with Benjamini-Hochberg correction, at a threshold of adjusted p below 0.01, was used to find clones that differed between time points or between blood and tumor. Imported from immuneACCESS, the table was reduced by TCRdb to in-frame sequences with V and J called. These copies leave out some clones; in studies compared against another copy, an unresolved V gene accounts for under half, and the cause of the remainder is not known. From that table come the V and J calls and clone size; the DNA was used to work out D and trimming. Here the sample has about 50,000 clones; 70% to 85% occur a single time. The ten largest clonotypes hold 1.9% of the sample.

This specimen consisted of PBMCs, obtained around atezolizumab (anti-PD-L1) treatment. This sequence was found in a man aged 50-60 years with urothelial cancer.

The nucleotide sequence reads as follows: TGTGCCAGCAGCTTAGAGGAGACGGTAAGCTCCTACGAGCAGTACTTC. Translated, it gives CASSLEETVSSYEQYF. Recombination joined TRBV7-2 with TRBJ2-5, with the D segment identity uncertain. The tail of the sequence fits TRBJ2-7 better, so the J call may be wrong. Reading from cysteine to phenylalanine, the CDR3 counts 16 amino acids. CDR3 DNA only is kept here, 48 bases in frame from base 1. Sequences SGHTA (CDR1) and FQGNSA (CDR2) are obtained from the germline V gene.